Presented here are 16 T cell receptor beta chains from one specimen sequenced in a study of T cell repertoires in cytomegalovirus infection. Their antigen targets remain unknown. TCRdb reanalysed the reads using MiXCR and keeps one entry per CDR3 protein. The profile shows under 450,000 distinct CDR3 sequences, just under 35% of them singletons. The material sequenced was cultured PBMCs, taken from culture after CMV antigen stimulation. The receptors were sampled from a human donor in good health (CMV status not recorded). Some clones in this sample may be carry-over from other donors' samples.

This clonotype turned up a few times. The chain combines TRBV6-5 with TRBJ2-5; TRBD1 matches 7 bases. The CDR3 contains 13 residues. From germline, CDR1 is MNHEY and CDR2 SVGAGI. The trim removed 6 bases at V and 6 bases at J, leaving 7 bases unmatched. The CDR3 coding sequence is TGTGCCAGCAGCTACCAACAGGGGCAGACCCAGTACTTC. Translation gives CASSYQQGQTQYF.

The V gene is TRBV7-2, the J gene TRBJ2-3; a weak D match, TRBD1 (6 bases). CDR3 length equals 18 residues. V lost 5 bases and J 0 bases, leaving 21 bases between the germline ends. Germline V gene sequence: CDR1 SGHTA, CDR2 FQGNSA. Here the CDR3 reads CASSVPRDTGSSTDTQYF. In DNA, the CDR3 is TGTGCCAGCAGCGTCCCCAGGGACACGGGTTCTAGCACAGATACGCAGTATTTT.

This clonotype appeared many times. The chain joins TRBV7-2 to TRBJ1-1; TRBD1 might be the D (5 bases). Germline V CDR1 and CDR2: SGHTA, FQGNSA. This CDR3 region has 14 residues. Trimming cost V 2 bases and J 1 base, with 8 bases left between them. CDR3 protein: CASSLSQGNTEAFF. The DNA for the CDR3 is TGTGCCAGCAGCTTAAGCCAGGGGAACACTGAAGCTTTCTTT. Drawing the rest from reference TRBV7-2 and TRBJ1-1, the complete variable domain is GAGVSQSPSNKVTEKGKDVELRCDPISGHTALYWYRQSLGQGLEFLIYFQGNSAPDKSGLPSDRFSAERTGGSVSTLTIQRTQQEDSAVYLCASSLSQGNTEAFFGQGTRLTVV.

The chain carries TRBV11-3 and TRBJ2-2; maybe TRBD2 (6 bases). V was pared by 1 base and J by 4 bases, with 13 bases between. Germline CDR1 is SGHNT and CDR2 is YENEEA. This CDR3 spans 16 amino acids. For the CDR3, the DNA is TGTGCCAGCAGCTTAGGGCCGGGAGAGGCCACCGGGGAGCTGTTTTTT. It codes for CASSLGPGEATGELFF.

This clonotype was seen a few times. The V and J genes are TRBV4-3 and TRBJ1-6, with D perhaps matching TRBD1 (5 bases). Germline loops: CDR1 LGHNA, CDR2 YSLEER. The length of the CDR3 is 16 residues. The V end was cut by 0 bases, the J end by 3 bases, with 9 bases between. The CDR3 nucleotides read TGCGCCAGCAGCCAAGAGAAAGGGGTCTATAATTCACCCCTCCACTTT. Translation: CASSQEKGVYNSPLHF.

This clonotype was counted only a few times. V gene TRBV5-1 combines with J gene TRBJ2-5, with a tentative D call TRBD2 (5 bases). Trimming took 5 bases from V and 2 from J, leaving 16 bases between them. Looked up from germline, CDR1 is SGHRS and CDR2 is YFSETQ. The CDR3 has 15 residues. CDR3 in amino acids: CASRQTYSVQETQYF. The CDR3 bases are TGCGCCAGCAGACAGACCTATAGCGTTCAAGAGACCCAGTACTTC.

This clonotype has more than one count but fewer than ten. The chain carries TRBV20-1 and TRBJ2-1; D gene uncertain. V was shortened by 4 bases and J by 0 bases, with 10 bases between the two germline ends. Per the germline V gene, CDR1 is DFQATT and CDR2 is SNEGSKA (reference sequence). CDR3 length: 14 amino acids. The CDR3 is CSAKTPGSYNEQFF. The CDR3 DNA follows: TGCAGTGCTAAGACTCCTGGCTCCTACAATGAGCAGTTCTTC.

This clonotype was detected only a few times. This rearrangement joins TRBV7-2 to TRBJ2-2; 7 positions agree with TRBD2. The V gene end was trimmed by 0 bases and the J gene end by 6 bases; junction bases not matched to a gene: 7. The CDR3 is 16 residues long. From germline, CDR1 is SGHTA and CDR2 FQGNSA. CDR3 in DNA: TGTGCCAGCAGCTTAGCGACGGGAGGTCTTTCCGGGGAGCTGTTTTTT. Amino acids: CASSLATGGLSGELFF.

Here the CDR3 reads CASRPQSTGELFF. CDR3 sequence (DNA): TGTGCCAGCAGGCCACAAAGCACCGGGGAGCTGTTTTTT. The chain combines TRBV6-2 or TRBV6-3 with TRBJ2-2, with D unclear. CDR1 MNHEY and CDR2 SVGEGT come from the germline V gene. The CDR3 sequence is 13 residues long. Trimming removed 6 bases from V and 4 bases from J, with 9 bases in between.

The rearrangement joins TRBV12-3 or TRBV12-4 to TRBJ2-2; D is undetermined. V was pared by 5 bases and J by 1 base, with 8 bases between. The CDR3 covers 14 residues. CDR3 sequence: CASSPRGNTGELFF. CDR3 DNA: TGTGCCAGCAGTCCCCGCGGGAACACCGGGGAGCTGTTTTTT.

As DNA, the CDR3 is TGTGCCAGCAGTCACGGGCCGGGGGAGCAGTACTTC. It specifies CASSHGPGEQYF. The chain uses TRBV6-2 or TRBV6-3 and TRBJ2-7; D is possibly TRBD2 (5 bases). The V gene lost 5 bases and the J gene lost 7 bases, with 12 bases spanning the gap. This CDR3 spans 12 amino acids. Germline-derived CDR1 and CDR2 are MNHEY and SVGEGT.

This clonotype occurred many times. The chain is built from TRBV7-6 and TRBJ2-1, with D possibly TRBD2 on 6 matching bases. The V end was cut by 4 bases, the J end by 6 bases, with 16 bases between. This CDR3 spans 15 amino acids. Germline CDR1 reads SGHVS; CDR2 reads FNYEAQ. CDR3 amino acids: CASSSMGRLVNEQFF. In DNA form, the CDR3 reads TGTGCCAGCAGCTCAATGGGACGACTAGTCAATGAGCAGTTCTTC. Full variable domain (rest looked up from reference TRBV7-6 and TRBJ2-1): GAGVSQSPRYKVTKRGQDVALRCDPISGHVSLYWYRQALGQGPEFLTYFNYEAQQDKSGLPNDRFSAERPEGSISTLTIQRTEQRDSAMYRCASSSMGRLVNEQFFGPGTRLTVL.

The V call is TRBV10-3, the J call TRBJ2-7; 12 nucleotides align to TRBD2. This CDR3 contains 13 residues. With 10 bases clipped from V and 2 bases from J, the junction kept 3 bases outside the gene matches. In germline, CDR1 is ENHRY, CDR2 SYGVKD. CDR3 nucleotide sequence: TGTGCCACCTGGACTAGCGGGACCTACGAGCAGTACTTC. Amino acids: CATWTSGTYEQYF.

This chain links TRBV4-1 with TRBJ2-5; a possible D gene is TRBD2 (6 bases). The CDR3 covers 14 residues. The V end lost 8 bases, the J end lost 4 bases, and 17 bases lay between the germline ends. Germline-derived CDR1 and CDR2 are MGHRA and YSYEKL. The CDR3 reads CASGTSPRTETQYF. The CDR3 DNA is TGCGCCAGCGGTACTAGCCCGAGGACAGAGACCCAGTACTTC.

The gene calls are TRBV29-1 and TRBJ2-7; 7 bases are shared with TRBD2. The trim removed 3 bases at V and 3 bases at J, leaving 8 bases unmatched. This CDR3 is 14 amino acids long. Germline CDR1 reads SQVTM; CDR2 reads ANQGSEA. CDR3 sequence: CSVENFGGSYEQYF. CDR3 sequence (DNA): TGCAGCGTTGAGAATTTCGGCGGGAGCTACGAGCAGTACTTC.

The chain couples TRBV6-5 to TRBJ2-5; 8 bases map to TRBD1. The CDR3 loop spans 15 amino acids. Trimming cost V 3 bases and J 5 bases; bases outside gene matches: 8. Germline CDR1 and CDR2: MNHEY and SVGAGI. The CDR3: CASSYSPRGLETQYF. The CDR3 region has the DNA TGTGCCAGCAGTTATTCCCCCAGGGGGCTTGAGACCCAGTACTTC.